This passage covers 6 T cell receptor beta chains from one sample sequenced in a study of beta chain features in type 1 diabetes. No antigens are known for them. Study-wide findings and caveats: A moderate, significant TCRB CDR3 shortening appeared in type 1 diabetes across four CD4+ subsets.

All of the isolated RNA was reverse transcribed, so expressed TCRB transcripts were sequenced. Libraries were prepared by immunoSEQ multiplex PCR; TCRdb keeps only in-frame clonotypes and omits some of them. The profile shows 500,000 to 850,000 clones, 11% to 15% of them singletons. The sample consisted of naive CD4+ T cells from blood. The origin of the receptors is a man between 18 and 35 years old with type 1 diabetes.

The J gene is TRBJ2-7, the V gene TRBV2, with D maybe TRBD2 (6 bases). The V end was cut by 6 bases, the J end by 3 bases, with 18 bases between. CDR1 is SNHLY, CDR2 FYNNEI, per germline. The CDR3 totals 15 residues. CDR3 DNA sequence: TGTGCCAGCAGCCGCCGTCGGGAGAGGGACTACGAGCAGTACTTC. Translation gives CASSRRRERDYEQYF.

The chain uses TRBV2 and TRBJ1-2; TRBD1 matches at 7 bases. CDR1 is SNHLY, CDR2 FYNNEI, per germline. The CDR3 contains 14 residues. The J segment lost 0 bases and the V segment lost 4 bases, leaving 2 bases of the junction unmatched. CDR3 residues: CASSGTGANYGYTF. The CDR3 region has the DNA TGTGCCAGCAGTGGAACAGGGGCTAACTATGGCTACACCTTC. Combining the CDR3 with reference TRBV2 and TRBJ1-2 gives the whole variable domain EPEVTQTPSHQVTQMGQEVILRCVPISNHLYFYWYRQILGQKVEFLVSFYNNEISEKSEIFDDQFSVERPDGSNFTLKIRSTKLEDSAMYFCASSGTGANYGYTFGSGTRLTVV.

V usage is TRBV29-1 and J usage is TRBJ2-2; 11 nucleotides agree with TRBD1. Per the germline V gene, CDR1 is SQVTM and CDR2 is ANQGSEA. V trimming: 6 bases; J trimming: 7 bases; junction bases outside the gene matches: 10. The CDR3 is 15 residues long. The CDR3 region is CSVTSGTGGHGELFF. The CDR3 DNA follows: TGCAGCGTAACCTCCGGGACAGGGGGTCACGGGGAGCTGTTTTTT.

This clone was seen a few times. V usage is TRBV18 and J usage is TRBJ1-4; D unresolved. From germline, CDR1 is KGHSH and CDR2 LQKENI. Deletions cut 3 bases from V and 7 bases from J, with 9 bases between. The CDR3 is made up of 13 amino acids. This CDR3 reads CASSPGYGEKLFF. DNA of the CDR3: TGTGCCAGCTCACCGGGGTACGGTGAAAAACTGTTTTTT.

This clone turned up a few times. Distinct nucleotide sequences in the sample also encode this CDR3. The gene calls are TRBV7-6 and TRBJ2-1; 15 bases line up with TRBD2. The length of the CDR3 is 18 residues. Germline-derived CDR1 and CDR2 are SGHVS and FNYEAQ. The V and J ends lost 3 bases and 0 bases, in that order; junction bases with no gene match: 3. The CDR3 DNA sequence: TGTGCCAGCAGCTTGGGACTAGCGGGGGGCAACTCCTACAATGAGCAGTTCTTC. Amino acid sequence: CASSLGLAGGNSYNEQFF.

The chain is built from TRBV30 and TRBJ2-7; D gene ambiguous. V dropped 3 bases and J dropped 12 bases, with 15 bases sitting between them. CDR3 size: 11 residues. The germline gives CDR1 GTSNPN, CDR2 SVGIG (reference sequence). Here the CDR3 DNA reads TGTGCCTGGAGCCCGGGCTCTAACCGGTACTTC. Encoded protein: CAWSPGSNRYF.